This entry lists 11 T cell receptor beta chains sequenced from one sample in a study of monozygotic twins with cystic fibrosis. Produced via immunoSEQ multiplex PCR; TCRdb's table is partial and in-frame only. The sample has about 14,000 clones; roughly 98% are singletons. Source material: blood. These receptors were taken from a girl aged 2-15 years with cystic fibrosis.

V and J are TRBV9 and TRBJ2-5; 9 bases fit TRBD2. The ends lost 4 bases at V and 5 bases at J; junction bases unmatched: 15. The CDR3 consists of 17 residues. From germline, CDR1 is SGDLS and CDR2 YYNGEE. Written as DNA, the CDR3 is TGTGCCAGCAGCCGGGGGGTGCTAGCGGGATTCGTGGAGACCCAGTACTTC. Its protein is CASSRGVLAGFVETQYF.

The sample holds one count of this clone. The chain couples TRBV5-1 to TRBJ2-1; 9 bases agree with TRBD2. V trimming: 0 bases; J trimming: 1 base; junction bases outside the gene matches: 5. This CDR3 has 17 residues. CDR1 and CDR2 (germline): SGHRS, YFSETQ. The CDR3 spells CASSLGGRGLSYNEQFF. CDR3 coding DNA: TGCGCCAGCAGCTTGGGCGGGAGGGGACTTTCCTACAATGAGCAGTTCTTC.

The chain combines TRBV19 with TRBJ2-7, with unresolved D. The germline V gene encodes CDR1 LNHDA and CDR2 SQIVND (reference sequence). Trimming left V 6 bases short and J 3 bases short, with 6 bases between. There are 11 residues in the CDR3. The CDR3 reads CASSLLYEQYF. The CDR3 coding sequence is TGTGCCAGTAGCCTACTCTACGAGCAGTACTTC. The entire variable domain, with the rest obtained from reference TRBV19 and TRBJ2-7, is as follows: DGGITQSPKYLFRKEGQNVTLSCEQNLNHDAMYWYRQDPGQGLRLIYYSQIVNDFQKGDIAEGYSVSREKKESFPLTVTSAQKNPTAFYLCASSLLYEQYFGPGTRLTVT.

The chain couples TRBV4-2 to TRBJ1-4, with a weak D call TRBD1 (5 bases). The V end lost 0 bases, the J end lost 6 bases, and 14 bases lay between the germline ends. Germline CDR1 LGHNA, CDR2 YNFKEQ. The CDR3 is 16 residues long. CDR3 in amino acids: CASSQDLGGVDEKLFF. In nucleotides, the CDR3 is TGTGCCAGCAGCCAAGATCTGGGGGGAGTAGATGAAAAACTGTTTTTT.

This clone was observed a single time. This chain joins TRBV5-6 and TRBJ1-1; 12 bases line up with TRBD1. Germline loops: CDR1 SGHDT, CDR2 YYEEEE. With 4 bases clipped from V and 4 bases from J, the junction kept 8 bases outside the gene matches. The length of the CDR3 is 16 residues. CDR3 protein: CASSLRDRGPSTEAFF. DNA of the CDR3: TGTGCCAGCAGCCTCCGGGACAGGGGGCCGAGCACTGAAGCTTTCTTT. Drawing the rest from reference TRBV5-6 and TRBJ1-1, the complete variable domain is DAGVTQSPTHLIKTRGQQVTLRCSPKSGHDTVSWYQQALGQGPQFIFQYYEEEERQRGNFPDRFSGHQFPNYSSELNVNALLLGDSALYLCASSLRDRGPSTEAFFGQGTRLTVV.

The gene calls are TRBV7-2 and TRBJ2-3; D is perhaps TRBD1 (6 bases). The CDR3 length is 15 residues. Germline V gene sequence: CDR1 SGHTA, CDR2 FQGNSA. Trimming took 3 bases from V and 2 from J, leaving 12 bases between them. CDR3 sequence: CASSFRTATTDTQYF. The CDR3 DNA is TGTGCCAGCAGCTTTCGGACAGCAACCACAGATACGCAGTATTTT.

The CDR3 is CASSLQGRYGYTF. The DNA for the CDR3 is TGTGCCAGCAGCCTACAGGGACGGTATGGCTACACCTTC. The chain is built from TRBV7-2 and TRBJ1-2, with TRBD1 as a possible D gene (6 bases). Per germline, CDR1 SGHTA and CDR2 FQGNSA. The CDR3 runs 13 residues. Deletions cut 5 bases from V and 5 bases from J, with 12 bases between.

V and J are TRBV27 and TRBJ2-7, with 10 bases fitting TRBD2. Germline V gene data show CDR1 as MNHEY and CDR2 as SMNVEV (reference sequence). The CDR3 extends over 13 amino acids. V was clipped by 6 bases and J by 2 bases; unmatched bases: 1. The CDR3 reads CASSLAGAYEQYF. DNA for the CDR3: TGTGCCAGCAGCCTAGCGGGGGCCTACGAGCAGTACTTC.

This chain links TRBV2 with TRBJ2-7; D is undetermined. From germline, CDR1 is SNHLY and CDR2 FYNNEI. The CDR3 runs 14 residues. V lost 7 bases and J lost 5, with 18 bases in between. The CDR3 spells CASTLERSPNEQYF. The CDR3 nucleotides read TGTGCCAGCACTCTGGAACGGAGTCCCAACGAGCAGTACTTC.

J is TRBJ2-7 and V is TRBV18, with D maybe TRBD1 (6 bases). CDR3 size: 14 residues. Trimming took off 4 bases at V and 4 bases at J, with 14 bases between the two ends. Per germline, CDR1 KGHSH and CDR2 LQKENI. Here the CDR3 reads CASSLQGQQYEQYF. CDR3 sequence (DNA): TGTGCCAGCTCACTACAGGGCCAACAATACGAGCAGTACTTC.

The V call is TRBV29-1, the J call TRBJ2-1; 8 bases map to TRBD1. V trimming: 7 bases; J trimming: 7 bases; junction bases outside the gene matches: 9. Germline V CDR1 and CDR2: SQVTM, ANQGSEA. This CDR3 region has 13 residues. The CDR3 DNA follows: TGCAGCGCCGAGGGGCAGGGGGCGAATGAGCAGTTCTTC. Translated: CSAEGQGANEQFF.